These 6 T cell receptor beta chains were all obtained from the same sample, sequenced in a study of T cell clonality in common variable immunodeficiency. Using immunoSEQ multiplex PCR, the repertoire was profiled, and TCRdb retains in-frame clones only, with some absent. Sampling found about 64,000 clones, none seen once. The specimen sequenced was peripheral blood mononuclear cells. The receptors stem from a person aged 18 to 70 in good health.

This clone was seen only a few times. The read halts 3 residues ahead of the CDR3 end, with the missing end drawn from the germline J gene. The chain recombines TRBV5-1 with TRBJ2-3; TRBD2 aligns across 8 bases. CDR3 length: 16 residues. V gave up 1 base and J gave up 1 base; unmatched junction bases: 5. The germline V gene encodes CDR1 SGHRS and CDR2 YFSETQ. CDR3 sequence reads: CASSLSTSGRTDTQYF. CDR3 DNA, as far as it was read: TGCGCCAGCAGCTTGAGCACTAGCGGCCGCACAGATACG.

This clone was picked up many times. The sequenced fragment ends 3 residues before the CDR3 boundary, so the rest is inferred from the germline J gene. The chain joins TRBV19 to TRBJ1-1; 8 bases are a match to TRBD1. The V and J ends lost 7 bases and 1 base, in that order; junction bases with no gene match: 5. CDR1 is LNHDA, CDR2 SQIVND, per germline (reference sequence). This CDR3 comprises 14 residues. Partial CDR3 DNA: TGTGCCAGTACCGAAGACAGGGGGAACACTGAA. Protein sequence: CASTEDRGNTE. The full CDR3 reads CASTEDRGNTEAFF.

This clone occurred many times. The read ends 3 residues shy of where the CDR3 ends; the end is completed using the germline J gene. The chain employs TRBV6-4 and TRBJ2-3; TRBD2 is a possible D gene (7 bases). Germline CDR1 reads MRHNA; CDR2 reads SNTAGT. Between the trimmed V and J ends, which lost 3 bases and 5 bases, there was a span of 18 bases. The CDR3 consists of 16 residues. The CDR3 loop reads CASSDRGAFQGDTQYF. The DNA read from the CDR3 is TGTGCCAGCAGTGATCGGGGGGCCTTTCAAGGAGATACG.

On this clone itself: The missing CDR3 end, 3 residues past where the read stops, is filled in from the germline J gene. The chain is built from TRBV19 and TRBJ1-1, with D unclear. This CDR3 comprises 11 residues. Germline lookup yields CDR1 LNHDA and CDR2 SQIVND (reference sequence). The sequenced CDR3 bases are TGTGCCAGTAGTGTATACAATGAG. This translates into CASSVYNE. The complete CDR3 protein is CASSVYNEAFF.

About this clone itself: Sequencing ends 3 residues short of the CDR3 end; the germline J gene provides the rest. The chain links TRBV5-1 to TRBJ2-5; tentative D call: TRBD2 (5 bases). The CDR3 is made up of 13 amino acids. Per the germline V gene, CDR1 is SGHRS and CDR2 is YFSETQ. Trimming shortened V by 4 bases and J by 5 bases, and 12 bases separated the two germline ends. CDR3 DNA (partial): TGCGCCAGCAGCATTGGACGCGGGGAGACC. Amino acids: CASSIGRGET. The complete CDR3 protein is CASSIGRGETQYF.

This clone was detected many times. From the germline J gene comes the end of the CDR3, since the read stops 3 residues before it. The identical CDR3 is also encoded by other nucleotide sequences in the sample. The rearrangement links TRBV2 to TRBJ1-1; D unclear. The CDR3 consists of 12 residues. The V gene lost 6 bases and the J gene lost 2 bases, with 7 bases spanning the gap. CDR1 is SNHLY, CDR2 FYNNEI, per germline. The chain's CDR3 is CASRRGNTEAFF. The CDR3 DNA, read in part, is TGTGCCAGCAGACGGGGAAACACTGAA.